A selection of T cell receptor beta chains follows, all from one sample in a study of cytomegalovirus exposure and HLA in healthy donors. Data came from immunoSEQ multiplex PCR; TCRdb stores just in-frame clones and leaves some out. The sample shows just over 150,000 clones, approximately 84% of them seen only once. The sequencing sample was made of PBMCs. Receptors were obtained from a woman aged 18-29 years in good health and CMV-seronegative. CDR3s leave out the opening cysteine and the closing phenylalanine or tryptophan.

V	J	length	CDR3
TRBV6-4	TRBJ2-1	14	ASSDSLAGDYNEQF
TRBV15	TRBJ1-4	13	ATSTQQGAWEKLF
TRBV5-4	TRBJ1-2	13	ASTPPGAVNYGYT
TRBV5-1	TRBJ1-2	12	ASSSSGQGSGYT
TRBV7-2	TRBJ1-1	12	ASSLALGGTEAF
TRBV5-6	TRBJ1-5	13	ASSRWEGVGQPQH
TRBV5-1	TRBJ1-1	12	ASAGTGGGTEAF
TRBV18	TRBJ2-7	11	ASSPGQIYEQY
TRBV7-2	TRBJ2-5	11	ASSPRREETQY
TRBV19	TRBJ2-7	14	ASSIGGDPLLGEQY
TRBV10-3	TRBJ1-5	11	AISDKVSQPQH